This entry features one T cell receptor beta chain sequence. Only a few counts were recorded for this clonotype. The clone's antigen remains unknown. No quality values exist for individual bases; no much larger clone is one base distant. The data were taken from a study of blood T cells in healthy people across ages (dated by TCRdb to between 2014 and 2017). Study-level background: In model experiments, template switching captured roughly one uniquely barcoded TCR beta cDNA molecule for every two T cells. To avoid experimental bias, donors of different ages were randomly spread across the sequencing lanes. For two donors (one aged 18 to 30 and one aged 80 or older), the study analyzed two additional independent replicas of 1 million unique cDNA reads from the same blood draw. The study measured age-related changes in TCR beta repertoire diversity using deep sequencing normalized with unique cDNA molecular identifiers. Four age groups were formed from the donors: young (average about 16 years), middle-aged (just under 40), aged (approximately 60) and long-lived (more than 75). What the work shows at the level of the full study, not this receptor alone: Because donor CMV infection status was unknown, age-related changes in expanded clonotypes were potentially confounded. Total diversity estimates from one million sequenced T cells were considered lower bounds and underestimates. As age increased, observed TCR beta diversity per million T cells dropped in a roughly linear way, and a significant reduction was already evident by age roughly 40. Observed TCR beta diversity correlated strongly with the percentage of naive T cells measured by flow cytometry. Bulk unsorted PBMC profiling prevented conclusive comparison of naive and antigen-experienced compartments. Compared with the aged group, more naive CD4+ T cells, fewer expanded clones and increased TCR diversity were shown by the long-lived group, suggesting age selection.

The roughly 37 donors, aged roughly 6 to 100 years, were systemically healthy Caucasian individuals from Russia. Approximately 10 milliliters of peripheral blood were collected from each donor into EDTA-treated Vacutainer tubes. Ficoll-Paque density-gradient centrifugation was used to isolate PBMCs, with at least 6.5 million per sample. Trizol reagent was used to extract total RNA from the PBMCs, yielding at least 5 micrograms per sample. For every donor, an aliquot of PBMCs went through flow cytometry to measure the percentages of naive CD45RAhigh/CD27high T cells. The library was built by means of 5' RACE. These reads were obtained on an Illumina HiSeq 2500. A second PCR of about 6 to 11 cycles was performed with a sample-barcoded 5' primer and a J-beta primer mix. A unique molecular identifier was introduced onto each TCR beta cDNA molecule by a template-switch 5' adaptor carrying 12 random nucleotides. Each sample yielded at least 3 million CDR3-containing paired-end reads. All of the RNA was converted into first-strand cDNA using the Mint cDNA synthesis kit, with a TRBC-specific oligonucleotide serving as the primer. All cDNA was treated with uracil-DNA glycosylase and then went through a first 18-cycle PCR with the universal primers M1SS and BC2_uni_R. On the study's bioinformatics: Normalization of each sample was performed by random selection of 1 million high-quality reads, each carrying a distinct molecular identifier. Instead of being binned into consensus sequences, reads with shared molecular identifiers were discarded. CDR3 identification, clonotype clustering and error correction used MiTCR with a Q25 quality threshold and the strictest error-elimination algorithm. A nonparametric unseen species model using Euler transformation provided a lower-bound estimate of total TCR beta diversity. TCRdb took the public reads, trimmed them with fastp at Q25, ran MiXCR for clone calling and kept in-frame beta chains. Rows matching on CDR3 protein sequence are summarized as one entry with the most common DNA and genes. In this record, the V and J calls reflect TCRdb's handling and not the investigators' own analysis. This sample has 450,000 to 700,000 distinct CDR3 sequences in its table, and 25% to 30% of those were observed once. The top ten constitute roughly 20% of the sample.

The junction shows trimming of 5 bases on V and 5 bases on J, plus 16 bases between the germline ends. From the germline V gene, CDR1 is SGHRS and CDR2 is YFSETQ. Spanning cysteine to phenylalanine, the CDR3 consists of 14 amino acids. Only the CDR3 region is kept as DNA, spanning 42 bases read in frame from base 1. Sequencing was carried out using blood. The sequence is built from TRBV5-1 and TRBJ2-5; the D gene could be either TRBD1 or TRBD2, each agreeing at 7 bases. The TCR sequence derives from a woman in her 70s in good health. The DNA sequence is given as TGCGCCAGCAGAGACCACAGGGGAGGGGAGACCCAGTACTTC. Translated, this is CASRDHRGGETQYF.